Sequencing of this T cell receptor (beta chain) was carried out in a study of blood T cell repertoires in COVID-19. Turning to the study itself: Acute-phase and convalescent COVID-19 samples originated in the United States, Italy and Spain. Sources were T cells, B-cell-depleted T cells, or PBMCs; the material itself was cDNA or gDNA.

The method was immunoSEQ multiplex PCR; TCRdb's version includes in-frame clones alone and lacks a portion of them. The data contain a few hundred thousand clones, more than 85% of them singletons. Two negative PCRs, clearance, or symptom resolution were required of recovered Cohort 3 donors. Trimming left V 0 bases short and J 7 bases short, with 10 bases between. Germline V gives CDR1 MRHNA, CDR2 SNTAGT. The CDR3 length is 15 residues. The sequencing input was PBMCs or T cells enriched from blood (not recorded which). The TCR sequence derives from a woman in her thirties who had recovered from COVID-19. The gene calls are TRBV6-4 and TRBJ1-6, with D perhaps TRBD1 (5 bases). The CDR3 region is CASSDSWGVNSPLHF. CDR3 DNA sequence: TGTGCCAGCAGTGACTCGTGGGGGGTCAATTCACCCCTCCACTTT.